This T cell receptor (beta chain) was obtained from a study of T-cell reconstitution after alpha-beta-depleted transplantation in children. Study-wide results and caveats: From newly produced T cells came most of the T-cell counts and diversity one year after transplant. Diversity of TCRbeta at day 60 was high in some patients, arising from surviving recipient T cells and thymic progenitors. At around two months after transplant, the alpha-beta T cells were reportedly derived from several hundred expanded clones that came from non-depleted graft cells.

V was clipped by 3 bases and J by 7 bases; unmatched bases: 21. This CDR3 is 20 amino acids long. The TCRbeta library was prepared with unique molecular identifiers. Using its own MiXCR run on the PCR reads, TCRdb lists one record per CDR3 protein. The sample lists some 110,000 distinct CDR3 sequences; 9% to 12% were seen once. This clonotype turned up a few times. Its specificity is unknown. The V and J genes are TRBV12-3 or TRBV12-4 and TRBJ2-1, with 10 bases lining up with TRBD2. The specimen was PBMCs, collected before TCRalphabeta/CD19-depleted stem cell transplant. This clonotype was sampled from a boy aged 2 to 10 with acute lymphoblastic leukemia, due to receive a stem cell transplant. DNA for the CDR3: TGTGCCAGCAGTTTCAAGGGCCGGGGACTAGCGTTCAACATTGGTAATGAGCAGTTCTTC. Its protein is CASSFKGRGLAFNIGNEQFF.